This T cell receptor (beta chain) is drawn from a study of response to subunit inactivated influenza vaccine. The study's findings and limits: It was the authors' suggestion that each seasonal influenza vaccination recruits few new T cells.

V shed 6 bases, J shed 4 bases, and the junction held 16 bases outside the gene matches. Germline V lookup: CDR1 SQVTM, CDR2 ANQGSEA. This CDR3 comprises 17 residues. As concerns this clonotype: What it binds is not known.

TCRdb processed the RT-PCR reads anew with MiXCR; each CDR3 protein has one entry. The sample contains roughly 700,000 distinct CDR3 sequences, 15% to 18% of which appear only once. Sequenced material: PBMCs from blood, taken about 12 days after vaccination. The rearrangement uses TRBV29-1 and TRBJ2-1; 9 bases are a match to TRBD2. This clonotype originated in a man aged 45-65 years who received an inactivated influenza vaccine. This CDR3 reads CSVPLRPPSGIYNEQFF. As DNA, the CDR3 is TGCAGCGTCCCCTTGAGACCCCCTAGCGGGATTTACAATGAGCAGTTCTTC.